What follows is one TCR beta chain and its context. Its antigen is as yet unknown. The data originate from a study of long-term antiretroviral therapy in people with HIV. At the survey level, the v3.0 immunoSEQ assay was run. The assay was immunoSEQ multiplex PCR, and TCRdb's table has in-frame clones only and misses some. Of 15,000 to 20,000 clones listed, under 85% were seen once; the top ten hold around 16%. The CDR3 consists of 17 residues. With 0 bases removed from V and 3 bases from J, the gap between germline ends came to 18 bases. CDR1 and CDR2 from the germline V gene are SGHNT and YYREEE (reference sequence). Study results and caveats: HIV repertoires spanned narrower CDR3 length ranges than controls.

This sequence joins TRBV5-4 and TRBJ2-5; weak D call: TRBD2 (7 bases). The sequence was collected from a woman between 45 and 60 years old with HIV. The input for sequencing was unsorted PBMCs, taken about 2.4 years before starting antiretroviral therapy. DNA for the CDR3: TGTGCCAGCAGCTTGGTGGGGGCGGGGGCGCAAAAAGAGACCCAGTACTTC. Protein sequence: CASSLVGAGAQKETQYF.